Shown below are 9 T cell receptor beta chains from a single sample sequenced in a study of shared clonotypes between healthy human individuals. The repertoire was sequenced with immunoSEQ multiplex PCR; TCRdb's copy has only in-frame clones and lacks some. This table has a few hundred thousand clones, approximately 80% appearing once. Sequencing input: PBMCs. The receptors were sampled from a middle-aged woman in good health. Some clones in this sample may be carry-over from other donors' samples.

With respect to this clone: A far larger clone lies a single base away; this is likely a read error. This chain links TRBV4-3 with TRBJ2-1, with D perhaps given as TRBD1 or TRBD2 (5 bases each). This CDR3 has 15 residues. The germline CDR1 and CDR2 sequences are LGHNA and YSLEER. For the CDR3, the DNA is TGCGCCAGCACCCAAGGGGTGGGACCCTACGATGAGCAGTTCTTC. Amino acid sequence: CASTQGVGPYDEQFF.

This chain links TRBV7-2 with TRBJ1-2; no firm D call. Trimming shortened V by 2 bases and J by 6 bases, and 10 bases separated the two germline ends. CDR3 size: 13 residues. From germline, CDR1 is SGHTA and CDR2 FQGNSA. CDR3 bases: TGTGCCAGCAGCTTACCAGCCGTCCATGGCTACACCTTC. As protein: CASSLPAVHGYTF.

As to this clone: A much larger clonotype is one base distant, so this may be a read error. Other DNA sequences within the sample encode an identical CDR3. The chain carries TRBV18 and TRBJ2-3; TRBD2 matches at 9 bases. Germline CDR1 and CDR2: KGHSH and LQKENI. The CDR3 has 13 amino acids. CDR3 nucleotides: TGTGCCAGCTCGCGGGAGGGGACAGATACGCAATATTTT. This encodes CASSREGTDTQYF.

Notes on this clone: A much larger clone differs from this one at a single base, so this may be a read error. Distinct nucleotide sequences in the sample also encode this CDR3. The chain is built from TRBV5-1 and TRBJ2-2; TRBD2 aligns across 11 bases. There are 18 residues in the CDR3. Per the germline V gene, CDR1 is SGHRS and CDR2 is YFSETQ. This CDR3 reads CASSLSLAGGVNTGELFF. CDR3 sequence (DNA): TGCGCCAGTAGCTTGTCCTTAGCGGGAGGGGTGAACACCGGGGAGCTGTTTTTT.

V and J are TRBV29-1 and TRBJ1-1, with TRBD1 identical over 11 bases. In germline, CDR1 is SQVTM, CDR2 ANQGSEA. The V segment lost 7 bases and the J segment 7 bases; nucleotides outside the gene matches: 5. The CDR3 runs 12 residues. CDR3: CSAGQGAIEAFF. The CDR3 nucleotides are TGCAGCGCCGGACAGGGGGCGATTGAAGCTTTCTTT.

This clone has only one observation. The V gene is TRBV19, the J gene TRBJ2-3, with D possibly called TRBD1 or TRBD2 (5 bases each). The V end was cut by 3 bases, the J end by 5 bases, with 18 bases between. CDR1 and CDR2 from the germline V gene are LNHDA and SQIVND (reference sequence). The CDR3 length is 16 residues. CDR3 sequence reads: CASSIPGTTVGDTQYF. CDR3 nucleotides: TGTGCCAGTAGTATTCCCGGGACCACCGTTGGAGATACGCAGTATTTT.

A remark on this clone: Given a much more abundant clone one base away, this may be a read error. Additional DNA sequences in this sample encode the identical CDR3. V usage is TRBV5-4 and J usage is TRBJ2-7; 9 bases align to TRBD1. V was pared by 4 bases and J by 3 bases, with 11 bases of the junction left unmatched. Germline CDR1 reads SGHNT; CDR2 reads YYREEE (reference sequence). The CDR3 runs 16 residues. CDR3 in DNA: TGTGCCAGCAGCCTGGGACAGGGAAGGTCGGACTACGAGCAGTACTTC. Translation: CASSLGQGRSDYEQYF.

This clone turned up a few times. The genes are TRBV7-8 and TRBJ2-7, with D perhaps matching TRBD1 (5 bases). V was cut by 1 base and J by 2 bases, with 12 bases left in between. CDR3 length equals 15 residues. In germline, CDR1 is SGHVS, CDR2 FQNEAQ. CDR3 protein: CASSLGQYSAYEQYF. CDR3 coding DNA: TGTGCCAGCAGCTTAGGACAGTATAGTGCCTACGAGCAGTACTTC.

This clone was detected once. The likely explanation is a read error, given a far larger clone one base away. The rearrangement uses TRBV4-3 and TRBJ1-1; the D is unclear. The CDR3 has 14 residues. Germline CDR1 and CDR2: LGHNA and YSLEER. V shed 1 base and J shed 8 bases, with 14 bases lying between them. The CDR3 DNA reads TGCGCCAGCAGCCAAGCTTCTGAGGGAAAAGAAGCTTTCTTT. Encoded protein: CASSQASEGKEAFF.